What follows are 23 T cell receptor beta chains derived from one specimen sequenced in a study of cytomegalovirus exposure and HLA in healthy donors. Repertoires were generated with immunoSEQ multiplex PCR, while TCRdb's copy carries only in-frame clones and drops some. The table records roughly 67,000 clones, approximately 91% of them present only once. The sequenced sample consisted of PBMCs. Receptors were obtained from a man between 18 and 29 years old in good health and CMV-seronegative.

This clone has only one observation. The rearrangement uses TRBV28 and TRBJ1-5; 8 positions agree with TRBD1. CDR1 and CDR2 (germline): MDHEN, SYDVKM. The CDR3 is made up of 15 amino acids. With V trimmed by 3 bases and J by 7 bases, 8 bases remained unmatched. For the CDR3, the DNA is TGTGCCAGCAGTTTCAATAACAGGGGGAACCAGCCCCAGCATTTT. This codes for CASSFNNRGNQPQHF.

This clone was seen more than once but under ten times. The rearrangement joins TRBV6-5 to TRBJ1-2; the D gene is possibly TRBD1 (5 bases). From germline, CDR1 is MNHEY and CDR2 SVGAGI. CDR3 length: 12 amino acids. V was pared by 7 bases and J by 7 bases, with 13 bases between. The CDR3 nucleotides are TGTGCCAGCACTCAGGGTTCGGGTGGCTACACCTTC. This gives the protein CASTQGSGGYTF.

The chain joins TRBV6-4 to TRBJ1-2; 7 nucleotides match TRBD1. This CDR3 has 13 amino acids. V lost 1 base to trimming and J lost 8 bases; unmatched junction nucleotides: 4. The germline V gene encodes CDR1 MRHNA and CDR2 SNTAGT. CDR3 protein: CASSDYQGGGYTF. The CDR3 bases are TGTGCCAGCAGTGACTACCAGGGGGGCGGCTACACCTTC.

This chain connects TRBV9 to TRBJ2-3; 10 nucleotides line up with TRBD2. The CDR3 sequence is 16 residues long. Trimming removed 2 bases from V and 6 bases from J; junction bases left unmatched: 9. Germline CDR1 and CDR2: SGDLS and YYNGEE. The CDR3 is CASSVGLAGVGDTQYF. The CDR3, as DNA: TGTGCCAGCAGCGTCGGGCTAGCGGGAGTCGGTGATACGCAGTATTTT. The full variable domain, its missing parts supplied by reference TRBV9 and TRBJ2-3, is DSGVTQTPKHLITATGQRVTLRCSPRSGDLSVYWYQQSLDQGLQFLIQYYNGEERAKGNILERFSAQQFPDLHSELNLSSLELGDSALYFCASSVGLAGVGDTQYFGPGTRLTVL.

V and J are TRBV6-5 and TRBJ1-5; D perhaps matches TRBD1 (6 bases). With 5 bases removed from V and 4 bases from J, the gap between germline ends came to 12 bases. This CDR3 is built from 14 residues. Per germline, CDR1 MNHEY and CDR2 SVGAGI. The CDR3 coding sequence is TGTGCCAGCAGTCAACAGGGCCGTAATCAGCCCCAGCATTTT. It encodes CASSQQGRNQPQHF.

This rearrangement joins TRBV6-5 to TRBJ2-5, with D unresolved. The better agreement between TRBJ2-7 and the DNA end casts doubt on the J call. Germline V gives CDR1 MNHEY, CDR2 SVGAGI. The CDR3 covers 12 residues. Written as DNA, the CDR3 is TGTGCCAGCAGTTACCCAAGCTACGAGCAGTACTTC. Protein product: CASSYPSYEQYF.

The chain employs TRBV11-3 and TRBJ2-1; 8 bases align to TRBD2. V lost 1 base, J lost 0 bases, and 5 bases stayed unmatched. This CDR3 comprises 17 residues. Looked up from germline, CDR1 is SGHNT and CDR2 is YENEEA. CDR3 sequence reads: CASSLGIAGHSYNEQFF. CDR3 bases: TGTGCCAGCAGCTTAGGGATAGCGGGGCACTCCTACAATGAGCAGTTCTTC.

V is TRBV4-1 and J is TRBJ2-3; 11 nucleotides line up with TRBD2. Germline CDR1 is MGHRA and CDR2 is YSYEKL. Trimming removed 1 base from V and 5 bases from J; junction bases left unmatched: 8. This CDR3 region has 17 residues. The CDR3 here is CASSQGLAGLAGDTQYF. The CDR3 nucleotides are TGCGCCAGCAGCCAAGGACTAGCGGGACTCGCGGGAGATACGCAGTATTTT.

This chain links TRBV11-2 with TRBJ2-5, with D maybe TRBD1 (6 bases). Germline assignment: CDR1 SGHAT and CDR2 FQNNGV. This CDR3 is built from 16 residues. Deletions cut 3 bases from V and 1 base from J, with 15 bases between. This CDR3 is CASSFVIRGAQETQYF. DNA of the CDR3: TGTGCCAGCAGCTTTGTGATCAGGGGCGCCCAAGAGACCCAGTACTTC.

The rearrangement uses TRBV28 and TRBJ1-1, with 9 bases lining up with TRBD1. The CDR3 has 15 amino acids. The germline V gene encodes CDR1 MDHEN and CDR2 SYDVKM. V lost 7 bases, J lost 9 bases, and 15 bases stayed unmatched. CDR3 bases: TGTGCCAGCACTACGGCGGGACAGGGCGGAAAGAAAGCTTTCTTT. Encoded protein: CASTTAGQGGKKAFF.

This chain uses TRBV21-1 with TRBJ2-7; no check of the table's D call, TRBD2, against the DNA was made. TRBV21-1 counts as a pseudogene. The CDR3 is 18 amino acids. The CDR3 reads CASSFDSGLAVRSYEQYF. In nucleotides, the CDR3 is TGTGCCAGCAGCTTCGACAGTGGACTAGCGGTTCGCTCCTACGAGCAGTACTTC.

The rearrangement uses TRBV2 and TRBJ1-1; TRBD1 matches 8 bases. With 6 bases clipped from V and 2 bases from J, the junction kept 2 bases outside the gene matches. CDR1 SNHLY and CDR2 FYNNEI come from the germline V gene. CDR3 length: 13 amino acids. This CDR3 is CASSAGGNTEAFF. In nucleotides, the CDR3 is TGTGCCAGCAGCGCAGGGGGCAACACTGAAGCTTTCTTT.

The J gene is TRBJ2-7, the V gene TRBV27, with D maybe TRBD1 (5 bases). The CDR3 is made up of 14 amino acids. Germline CDR1 is MNHEY and CDR2 is SMNVEV (reference sequence). V was clipped by 5 bases and J by 4 bases, with 15 bases between them. The DNA for the CDR3 is TGTGCCAGCAGTCCCCGGAACAGGCCGTACGAGCAGTACTTC. It is translated as CASSPRNRPYEQYF.

V is TRBV28 and J is TRBJ1-1; 11 positions match TRBD1. The ends lost 2 bases at V and 3 bases at J; junction bases unmatched: 5. The CDR3 is 16 residues long. CDR1 MDHEN and CDR2 SYDVKM come from the germline V gene. The CDR3 bases are TGTGCCAGCAGTTTACGGGACAGGGGGGTTCACACTGAAGCTTTCTTT. Protein sequence: CASSLRDRGVHTEAFF.

This sequence joins TRBV2 and TRBJ1-4; D unclear. Trimming removed 5 bases at V and 5 bases at J, with 12 bases between. The CDR3 covers 14 residues. CDR1 is SNHLY, CDR2 FYNNEI, per germline. The CDR3 bases are TGTGCCAGCAGTACCGGGGTCTTGAATGAAAAACTGTTTTTT. This translates into CASSTGVLNEKLFF.

V usage is TRBV6-5 and J usage is TRBJ2-1, with D maybe TRBD2 (6 bases). Trimming removed 4 bases from V and 8 bases from J, with 12 bases in between. The CDR3 loop spans 13 amino acids. CDR1 is MNHEY, CDR2 SVGAGI, per germline. CDR3: CASSWMGEDEQFF. The CDR3 region has the DNA TGTGCCAGCAGTTGGATGGGGGAGGATGAGCAGTTCTTC.

The chain employs TRBV30 and TRBJ2-1; 10 nucleotides align to TRBD2. With 3 bases clipped from V and 8 bases from J, the junction kept 10 bases outside the gene matches. Germline V gives CDR1 GTSNPN, CDR2 SVGIG (reference sequence). The CDR3 sequence is 15 residues long. The CDR3 loop reads CAWRDSSGSRDEQFF. CDR3 bases: TGTGCCTGGAGAGATTCTAGCGGGAGTAGGGATGAGCAGTTCTTC.

The chain carries TRBV2 and TRBJ2-7; possible D gene TRBD1, 6 bases. The V end lost 4 bases, the J end lost 6 bases, and 13 bases lay between the germline ends. Germline V gives CDR1 SNHLY, CDR2 FYNNEI. This CDR3 spans 13 amino acids. For the CDR3, the DNA is TGTGCCAGCAGTGGGCCGGGCAGGGGCGAGCAGTACTTC. Its translation: CASSGPGRGEQYF. The full variable domain, completed using reference TRBV2 and TRBJ2-7, is EPEVTQTPSHQVTQMGQEVILRCVPISNHLYFYWYRQILGQKVEFLVSFYNNEISEKSEIFDDQFSVERPDGSNFTLKIRSTKLEDSAMYFCASSGPGRGEQYFGPGTRLTVT.

V is TRBV28 and J is TRBJ1-2; D is uncertain. Germline V gene lookup returns CDR1 MDHEN and CDR2 SYDVKM. V was shortened by 4 bases and J by 0 bases, with 6 bases between the two germline ends. The CDR3 length is 13 residues. The CDR3 spells CASSSSPNYGYTF. In nucleotides, the CDR3 is TGTGCCAGCAGTTCCAGTCCTAACTATGGCTACACCTTC.

The chain joins TRBV20-1 to TRBJ2-7; D call uncertain. Germline lookup yields CDR1 DFQATT and CDR2 SNEGSKA (reference sequence). The CDR3 covers 10 residues. V was clipped by 3 bases and J by 6 bases, with 6 bases between them. CDR3 bases: TGCAGTGCTAGTAAGCGCGAGCAGTACTTC. It specifies CSASKREQYF.

The rearrangement uses TRBV5-1 and TRBJ1-5; D is unresolved. The CDR3 is 15 amino acids. Germline CDR1 SGHRS, CDR2 YFSETQ. V lost 4 bases and J 0 bases, leaving 11 bases between the germline ends. The CDR3 here is CASSPVGLSNQPQHF. CDR3 DNA: TGCGCCAGCAGCCCGGTAGGACTTAGCAATCAGCCCCAGCATTTT.

V usage is TRBV5-5 and J usage is TRBJ2-7; 9 bases agree with TRBD1. Trimming took 4 bases from V and 5 from J; bases not matched to a gene: 7. CDR1 and CDR2 (germline): SGHKS, YYEKEE (reference sequence). The CDR3 consists of 14 residues. Here the CDR3 reads CASSPRDRADEQYF. The CDR3 DNA is TGTGCCAGCAGCCCCCGGGACAGGGCGGACGAGCAGTACTTC.

The chain combines TRBV14 with TRBJ1-1, with TRBD1 as a possible D gene (5 bases). CDR3 length: 15 amino acids. Trimming shortened V by 4 bases and J by 4 bases, and 16 bases separated the two germline ends. The V gene's germline CDR1 is SGHDN and CDR2 FVKESK. The chain's CDR3 is CASSPARGAGTEAFF. Here the CDR3 DNA reads TGTGCCAGCAGCCCGGCGCGGGGCGCGGGCACTGAAGCTTTCTTT.